The 2 T cell receptor beta chains below all came from one sample that was sequenced in a study of shared clonotypes between healthy human individuals. Data came from immunoSEQ multiplex PCR; TCRdb stores just in-frame clones and leaves some out. The table records roughly 530,000 clones, about 96% of them present only once. Source material: naive CD4+ T cells sorted from blood. The subset is: CD45RA+ positively selected. The receptors stem from a woman in her 30s in good health.

The chain joins TRBV29-1 to TRBJ2-1; 10 bases are shared with TRBD2. The germline V gene has CDR1 SQVTM and CDR2 ANQGSEA. The CDR3 is 15 residues long. Unmatched junction bases numbered 7, after V lost 3 bases and J lost 5 bases. CDR3 sequence (DNA): TGCAGCGTTGATGGGGGGACTAGCGCGAACAATGAGCAGTTCTTC. Residues: CSVDGGTSANNEQFF.

The chain uses TRBV19 and TRBJ1-2, with D possibly matching TRBD1 (5 bases). Germline CDR1 reads LNHDA; CDR2 reads SQIVND (reference sequence). This CDR3 region has 11 residues. CDR3 loop: CAGGGDYGYTF. The CDR3 bases are TGTGCGGGTGGAGGGGACTATGGCTACACCTTC.